This T cell receptor beta chain was retrieved from a study of CD8 T cells in Susac syndrome. The CDR3 is made up of 14 amino acids. Per the germline V gene, CDR1 is SGHDN and CDR2 is FVKESK. With 0 bases removed from V and 5 bases from J, the gap between germline ends came to 8 bases. Reverse transcription used about 0.45 to 1 ug RNA and random hexamers. Coverage of TCR beta CDR3 amplification by immunoSEQ multiplex PCR extended to 54 Vbeta and 13 Jbeta. TCRdb re-called the immunoSEQ multiplex PCR reads with MiXCR, one entry per CDR3 protein. The sample contains 77,000 or so distinct CDR3 sequences, less than 95% of which appear only once. CD8+ and CD4+ T cells circulating in blood were sequenced for TCR beta. The multiple sclerosis controls, all treatment-naive patients, had relapsing-remitting disease that was stable or active.

The TCR was taken from a human donor with multiple sclerosis. Source material: CD8+ T cells from PBMCs. The rearrangement links TRBV14 to TRBJ2-1; possible D gene TRBD2, 6 bases. CDR3 residues: CASSQDWTNNEQFF. In DNA form, the CDR3 reads TGTGCCAGCAGCCAAGATTGGACTAACAATGAGCAGTTCTTC.